This T cell receptor beta chain was identified in a study of naive and memory T cell subsets (TCRdb year 2017). In terms of the full investigation: An open-source, UMI-based TCR alpha and beta sequencing pipeline was applied to sorted naive and memory peripheral blood T cell subsets. RNA was DNase-treated and reverse transcribed with TCR constant-region primers, mostly using SuperScript III. IgG serology results and the functional CMV T cell responses were in complete agreement. What the work shows at the level of the full study, not this receptor alone: Once error correction was done, more than 90% of naive TCR sequences showed up just once, which made the naive abundance distributions much steeper than those of the memory subsets. RNA-based TCR counts may be affected by expression changes linked to T cell activation and differentiation. No ground truth was available to validate the repertoire findings for the naive and memory subsets. Single alpha or beta chain sequences, rather than paired alpha/beta receptors, were used to define clonotypes. Naive repertoires, especially CD8, contained a few larger clonotypes, possibly memory cells re-expressing CD45RA. TCR abundance followed a power law whose exponent differed between naive and memory subsets but was consistent across the three individuals. In both CD4 and CD8 cells, going from naive through CM, EM and EMRA, the Gini index went up while Shannon and inverse Simpson diversity went down.

A distance of 13 bases separates the germline ends of V and J, which lose 6 bases and 1 base respectively. Counted from cysteine to phenylalanine, this CDR3 has 14 amino acids. Of all the DNA, just the CDR3 is kept, 42 bases in frame from base 1. Looking up the germline V gene yields CDR1 MDHEN and CDR2 SYDVKM. Separate amplification of TCR alpha and beta chain libraries was performed from the second PCR step onward. To determine each donor's CMV status, fresh PBMCs were stimulated overnight with CMV viral lysate, and IFNgamma production from CD4+ T cells was then assessed. Miltenyi beads were used first to positively select CD4 T cells, and CD8 T cells were then positively selected from the CD4-negative fraction. Cells were stained for CD3, CD4, CD8, CD45RA, CD27 and a live/dead dye and were sorted on a BD Aria II into four subsets based on CD45RA and CD27. Three healthy volunteers provided blood, and each donor's sample was split into CD4 and CD8 T cells and then further divided into four differentiation subsets. Around 130 ml of peripheral blood was collected from each donor, and PBMC were isolated from the blood using Ficoll-Paque PLUS density-gradient centrifugation. After sorting, cells were lysed in RLT buffer, RNA was extracted using a Qiagen RNeasy kit, and the extracted RNA was stored at -80 degrees C.

Library preparation employed UMI-ligation and nested PCR. The beta constant-region primer was an equimolar mix of two oligonucleotides covering both TRBC1 and TRBC2. Four rounds of PCR, combining the SP2 primer with nested alpha and beta constant-region primers, were used to amplify the ligated cDNA. A single-stranded oligonucleotide containing the SP2 primer and a 12-nucleotide UMI was joined to the 3' end of the cDNA by T4 RNA ligase 1. The ligation reaction was kept at 16 degrees C for about 20-24 hours. PCR2 was typically performed as a SYBR Green qPCR and was stopped at a predetermined threshold so that over-amplification was prevented. Apart from the first purification, every purification step used Agencourt AMPure XP magnetic beads. Libraries were quantified by Qubit and checked on a TapeStation, where a main peak was expected near 650 bp. Pooled libraries were sequenced on an Illumina MiSeq with v2 2x251 paired-end kits, typically giving roughly 0.9-2.1 million reads per sample. Each sample's library went into the pool at 4 nM, and roughly 5-7.5% PhiX was added to help with cluster recognition. The published analysis was carried out like this. V and J genes were assigned to Demultiplexor-processed FASTQ reads by Decombinator through tag matching, with a single base-pair mismatch being allowed. Collapsinator used UMIs to correct both sequencing errors and frequency errors arising from PCR heterogeneity. CDR3Translator translated TCRs and extracted CDR3s from the conserved cysteine to the FGXG phenylalanine, flagging non-productive sequences. Gini, Shannon entropy and inverse Simpson indices were computed after subsampling the repertoires to the same number of UMI-defined TCRs. Within the linear range, a power law was fitted to clonotype abundance distributions using maximum likelihood. When run on a single naive CD8 sample, MIGEC and the pipeline yielded similar UMI counts, similar unique TCR numbers and similar clonal distributions. One analysis removed from the naive repertoire any naive TCRs that were also present in any memory subset from the same donor. Repertoires were searched for 7,000 to 7,500 CMV-associated CDR3 sequences compiled from VDJdb and a published dataset. The public reads were quality trimmed at Q25 with fastp and then assembled into clones with MiXCR by TCRdb, keeping productive beta chains. Each record represents a unique CDR3 protein, reported with the most common genes and DNA among its rows. These V and J calls originate from TCRdb's pipeline instead of the authors' own analysis. The table for this sample lists roughly 150,000 distinct CDR3 sequences; 22% of them were counted only once. The top ten clones comprise around 0.11% of the sample.

The table lists this clonotype with a few counts. The target of this receptor is not known. The input lacks base qualities; no much larger clone sits a single base away. Sequenced material: naive CD4+ T cells from blood. The meaning of the sample's cell subset or site label: naive T cells, CD45RA high CD27+. The chain is encoded by TRBV28 joined to TRBJ2-7, with the D gene not clear enough to name. The receptor was derived from a human donor in good health. The bases read TGTGCCAGCAGGGAAACTGGACGGTCCTACGAGCAGTACTTC. Its protein reads: CASRETGRSYEQYF. With the rest looked up from the reference TRBV28 and TRBJ2-7 genes rather than sequenced, the full variable domain is DVKVTQSSRYLVKRTGEKVFLECVQDMDHENMFWYRQDPGLGLRLIYFSYDVKMKEKGDIPEGYSVSREKKERFSLILESASTNQTSMYLCASRETGRSYEQYFGPGTRLTVT.